Listed below are T cell receptor beta chains from one sample, sequenced in a study of OX40 agonist ivuxolimab in advanced cancers. Clones were read by immunoSEQ multiplex PCR, and TCRdb kept only the in-frame ones, dropping some. The data contain around 15,000 clones, 85% to 90% of them singletons. The material sequenced was CD4+ or CD8+ T cells sorted from blood, taken in a trial of the OX40 agonist ivuxolimab. Receptors were obtained from an adult with an advanced solid tumor such as melanoma, head and neck, liver or kidney cancer. CDR3s include the opening cysteine and the closing phenylalanine or tryptophan.

CDR3 length: 14; V gene: TRBV6-1; J gene: TRBJ1-1; CDR3 protein: CASSHRDRSYEAFF
CDR3 length: 15; V gene: TRBV7-2; J gene: TRBJ2-3; CDR3 protein: CASSLAGTSTDTQYF
CDR3 length: 13; V gene: TRBV2; J gene: TRBJ2-1; CDR3 protein: CASIRDPRNEQFF
CDR3 length: 15; V gene: TRBV11-3; J gene: TRBJ2-1; CDR3 protein: CASSTRTGAYNEQFF
CDR3 length: 15; V gene: TRBV11-3; J gene: TRBJ1-4; CDR3 protein: CASSLWGRGNEKLFF
CDR3 length: 14; V gene: TRBV4-1; J gene: TRBJ2-7; CDR3 protein: CASSQTGVNYEQYF
CDR3 length: 14; V gene: TRBV10-2; J gene: TRBJ1-1; CDR3 protein: CASYEDVRAPEAFF
CDR3 length: 14; V gene: TRBV15; J gene: TRBJ1-2; CDR3 protein: CATSPGGTGAGYTF
CDR3 length: 14; V gene: TRBV7-6; J gene: TRBJ2-7; CDR3 protein: CASSLSSAPDEQYF
CDR3 length: 14; V gene: TRBV27; J gene: TRBJ2-1; CDR3 protein: CASCLGGSYNEQFF
CDR3 length: 12; V gene: TRBV7-2; J gene: TRBJ1-1; CDR3 protein: CASSLKWSEAFF
CDR3 length: 15; V gene: TRBV7-9; J gene: TRBJ2-2; CDR3 protein: CASGYSGPNTGELFF
CDR3 length: 13; V gene: TRBV5-6; J gene: TRBJ2-5; CDR3 protein: CASSLGDRDPQYF
CDR3 length: 16; V gene: TRBV4-1; J gene: TRBJ2-1; CDR3 protein: CASSPRDRGVQGEQFF
CDR3 length: 14; V gene: TRBV30; J gene: TRBJ1-1; CDR3 protein: CAWSVGAGRTEAFF
CDR3 length: 15; V gene: TRBV30; J gene: TRBJ2-7; CDR3 protein: CAWSAGAQDYYEQYF
CDR3 length: 14; V gene: TRBV7-2; J gene: TRBJ2-5; CDR3 protein: CASSLEGVGETQYF
CDR3 length: 16; V gene: TRBV5-6; J gene: TRBJ2-2; CDR3 protein: CASSSHSGGVPGELFF
CDR3 length: 15; V gene: TRBV7-8; J gene: TRBJ2-1; CDR3 protein: CASSPGLAGSNEQFF
CDR3 length: 12; V gene: TRBV10-2; J gene: TRBJ2-7; CDR3 protein: CASSWGNYEQYF
CDR3 length: 15; V gene: TRBV27; J gene: TRBJ1-4; CDR3 protein: CASSPTGGLNEKLFF
CDR3 length: 14; V gene: TRBV13; J gene: TRBJ1-1; CDR3 protein: CASSLGQYNTEAFF
CDR3 length: 15; V gene: TRBV6-5; J gene: TRBJ2-3; CDR3 protein: CASSSGKTQADTQYF
CDR3 length: 16; V gene: TRBV5-1; J gene: TRBJ2-6; CDR3 protein: CASSLAPLSGANVLTF
CDR3 length: 14; V gene: TRBV6-5; J gene: TRBJ1-1; CDR3 protein: CASSYSGTGGRAFF
CDR3 length: 14; V gene: TRBV14; J gene: TRBJ2-7; CDR3 protein: CASSHSRGFREQYF
CDR3 length: 15; V gene: TRBV4-1; J gene: TRBJ2-5; CDR3 protein: CASSQDAGVFETQYF
CDR3 length: 13; V gene: TRBV15; J gene: TRBJ2-7; CDR3 protein: CATSRGTTYEQYF
CDR3 length: 12; V gene: TRBV27; J gene: TRBJ2-1; CDR3 protein: CASSFGGREQFF
CDR3 length: 15; V gene: TRBV4-3; J gene: TRBJ1-5; CDR3 protein: CASSQDRNSYQPQHF
CDR3 length: 12; V gene: TRBV5-5; J gene: TRBJ2-7; CDR3 protein: CASSSFAYEQYF
CDR3 length: 15; V gene: TRBV11-2; J gene: TRBJ2-5; CDR3 protein: CASSLSLAAQETQYF
CDR3 length: 13; V gene: TRBV7-9; J gene: TRBJ2-3; CDR3 protein: CASSDGLADTQYF
CDR3 length: 16; V gene: TRBV19; J gene: TRBJ2-3; CDR3 protein: CASSTFLAGGRDTQYF
CDR3 length: 19; V gene: TRBV5-4; J gene: TRBJ2-3; CDR3 protein: CASSLGTSGKRGGTDTQYF
CDR3 length: 13; V gene: TRBV6-1; J gene: TRBJ2-1; CDR3 protein: CASSEIRYNEQFF
CDR3 length: 15; V gene: TRBV9; J gene: TRBJ2-2; CDR3 protein: CASSAGTGGTGELFF
CDR3 length: 13; V gene: TRBV6-5; J gene: TRBJ2-3; CDR3 protein: CASSPHSTDTQYF
CDR3 length: 15; V gene: TRBV9; J gene: TRBJ2-1; CDR3 protein: CASSELISSYNEQFF
CDR3 length: 14; V gene: TRBV4-3; J gene: .; CDR3 protein: CASSPGQGSYEQYF
CDR3 length: 16; V gene: TRBV5-6; J gene: TRBJ2-7; CDR3 protein: CASSLAPTGAYYEQYF
CDR3 length: 16; V gene: TRBV7-2; J gene: TRBJ1-5; CDR3 protein: CASSSLGHRSNQPQHF
CDR3 length: 16; V gene: TRBV11-2; J gene: TRBJ2-1; CDR3 protein: CASSLVWRGLGNEQFF
CDR3 length: 14; V gene: TRBV19; J gene: TRBJ2-4; CDR3 protein: CASSWGGPQNIQYF
CDR3 length: 12; V gene: TRBV7-9; J gene: TRBJ2-1; CDR3 protein: CASSLGLNEQFF
CDR3 length: 11; V gene: TRBV11-2; J gene: TRBJ2-2; CDR3 protein: CASSVLGELFF
CDR3 length: 17; V gene: TRBV7-9; J gene: TRBJ1-1; CDR3 protein: CASSRSGTPPRRTEAFF
CDR3 length: 14; V gene: TRBV6-4; J gene: TRBJ2-4; CDR3 protein: CASPTGGAKNIQYF
CDR3 length: 14; V gene: TRBV12-5; J gene: TRBJ2-1; CDR3 protein: CASGPGTNDHEQFF
CDR3 length: 16; V gene: TRBV5-5; J gene: TRBJ2-5; CDR3 protein: CASSLALAGGQETQYF